These 25 T cell receptor beta chains share one sample of origin, sequenced in a study of control samples from healthy donors and cancer patients. Repertoires were generated with immunoSEQ multiplex PCR, while TCRdb's copy carries only in-frame clones and drops some. This repertoire shows over 200,000 clones, around 79% found once; its top ten account for roughly 15%. Sample: PBMCs. All receptors derive from a woman aged 55-75 years with lung cancer.

This chain uses TRBV7-9 with TRBJ1-2, with D possibly TRBD1 on 6 matching bases. The CDR3 length is 14 residues. Germline CDR1 SEHNR, CDR2 FQNEAQ (reference sequence). The V and J ends lost 0 bases and 7 bases respectively, with 12 bases between them. The CDR3: CASSLAGGPFGYTF. CDR3 nucleotides: TGTGCCAGCAGCTTAGCGGGGGGGCCTTTTGGCTACACCTTC.

The chain couples TRBV18 to TRBJ2-7; 7 bases agree with TRBD1. The V segment lost 1 base and the J segment 2 bases; nucleotides outside the gene matches: 5. CDR3 size: 15 residues. CDR1 and CDR2 from the germline V gene are KGHSH and LQKENI. CDR3 loop: CASSPRQGSAYEQYF. The CDR3 coding sequence is TGTGCCAGCTCACCACGACAGGGAAGTGCCTACGAGCAGTACTTC.

The gene calls are TRBV5-4 and TRBJ2-3; unclear D gene. The CDR3 covers 14 residues. CDR1 and CDR2 from the germline V gene are SGHNT and YYREEE (reference sequence). Trimming removed 1 base at V and 3 bases at J, with 9 bases between. CDR3 region: CASSLIGATDTQYF. CDR3 nucleotides: TGTGCCAGCAGCTTGATCGGAGCTACAGATACGCAGTATTTT.

This chain connects TRBV5-6 to TRBJ1-4; 7 nucleotides line up with TRBD1. In germline, CDR1 is SGHDT, CDR2 YYEEEE. With V trimmed by 0 bases and J by 7 bases, 6 bases remained unmatched. The CDR3 totals 15 residues. The CDR3 DNA sequence: TGTGCCAGCAGCTTGGTGGCAGGGGGAAGTGAAAAACTGTTTTTT. This gives the protein CASSLVAGGSEKLFF.

V usage is TRBV16 and J usage is TRBJ1-1, with unresolved D. Germline-derived CDR1 and CDR2 are KGHSY and FQNENV. Trimming pared 4 bases from V and 6 bases from J, leaving 15 bases between. The CDR3 is 14 residues long. The CDR3 reads CASSLNVGRPEAFF. DNA for the CDR3: TGTGCCAGCAGCCTAAACGTAGGGAGGCCTGAAGCTTTCTTT.

Written as DNA, the CDR3 is TGTGCCAGCAGCCTGGGACTATCAGAGACCCAGTACTTC. As protein: CASSLGLSETQYF. This sequence joins TRBV3-1 (or the pseudogene TRBV3-2) and TRBJ2-5; 7 bases match TRBD2. The CDR3 contains 13 residues. Trimming cost V 4 bases and J 4 bases; bases outside gene matches: 3. Germline V lookup: CDR1 LGHDT, CDR2 YNNKEL (reference sequence).

The rearrangement links TRBV6-1 to TRBJ2-7, with unresolved D. Germline V CDR1 and CDR2: MNHNS, SASEGT. Trimming removed 0 bases at V and 2 bases at J, with 14 bases between. CDR3 length: 16 amino acids. CDR3 DNA sequence: TGTGCCAGCAGTGAAGCGGCTCGGGCCGCCGCCTACGAGCAGTACTTC. This sequence encodes CASSEAARAAAYEQYF.

The chain recombines TRBV30 with TRBJ1-2; D remains ambiguous. The CDR3 consists of 13 residues. V was clipped by 1 base and J by 1 base, with 7 bases between them. CDR1 is GTSNPN, CDR2 SVGIG, per germline (reference sequence). DNA of the CDR3: TGTGCCTGGAGTGGCGGAAATAACTATGGCTACACCTTC. Protein: CAWSGGNNYGYTF.

This rearrangement joins TRBV28 to TRBJ2-5; TRBD2 agrees at 7 bases. With V trimmed by 7 bases and J by 2 bases, 10 bases remained unmatched. CDR3 length: 15 amino acids. Per germline, CDR1 MDHEN and CDR2 SYDVKM. CDR3 nucleotides: TGTGCCAGCACTAAACCGGGACTACCTCAAGAGACCCAGTACTTC. It specifies CASTKPGLPQETQYF. The entire variable domain, with the rest obtained from reference TRBV28 and TRBJ2-5, is as follows: DVKVTQSSRYLVKRTGEKVFLECVQDMDHENMFWYRQDPGLGLRLIYFSYDVKMKEKGDIPEGYSVSREKKERFSLILESASTNQTSMYLCASTKPGLPQETQYFGPGTRLLVL.

This clone is a singleton in its sample. J is TRBJ1-2 and V is TRBV12-5, with a tentative D call TRBD1 (6 bases). Germline CDR1 reads LGHNT; CDR2 reads FRNRAP. The CDR3 loop spans 11 amino acids. The V end was cut by 6 bases, the J end by 8 bases, with 10 bases between. As DNA, the CDR3 is TGTGCTAGTGGACAGGGTCTGGGCTACACCTTC. Protein product: CASGQGLGYTF.

The chain uses TRBV2 and TRBJ1-1; D is unresolved. The CDR3 has 13 residues. Trimming left V 1 base short and J 3 bases short, with 6 bases between. Germline V lookup: CDR1 SNHLY, CDR2 FYNNEI. CDR3 coding DNA: TGTGCCAGCAGTGAAGGGGGTTACACTGAAGCTTTCTTT. Protein sequence: CASSEGGYTEAFF. The whole variable domain, filled in from reference TRBV2 and TRBJ1-1, reads EPEVTQTPSHQVTQMGQEVILRCVPISNHLYFYWYRQILGQKVEFLVSFYNNEISEKSEIFDDQFSVERPDGSNFTLKIRSTKLEDSAMYFCASSEGGYTEAFFGQGTRLTVV.

The chain recombines TRBV6-2 or TRBV6-3 with TRBJ2-1; 8 nucleotides align to TRBD1. Trimming took 5 bases from V and 2 from J; bases not matched to a gene: 5. Per germline, CDR1 MNHEY and CDR2 SVGEGT. The CDR3 is 15 amino acids. The CDR3 sequence: CASSTGQGTYNEQFF. The CDR3 DNA reads as TGTGCCAGCAGTACCGGACAGGGAACCTACAATGAGCAGTTCTTC.

The chain uses TRBV7-9 and TRBJ1-1, with 10 bases fitting TRBD1. The germline CDR1 and CDR2 sequences are SEHNR and FQNEAQ (reference sequence). The CDR3 length is 15 residues. V was clipped by 5 bases and J by 1 base; unmatched bases: 4. The CDR3 sequence is CASSPGQGRNTEAFF. The CDR3 DNA reads TGTGCCAGCAGCCCGGGACAGGGGAGGAACACTGAAGCTTTCTTT.

This chain links TRBV6-5 with TRBJ2-1; D not resolved. The germline V and J ends were trimmed by 6 bases and 0 bases, with 12 bases remaining between them. The CDR3 covers 15 residues. Germline V gene sequence: CDR1 MNHEY, CDR2 SVGAGI. CDR3 sequence reads: CASSLTLSSYNEQFF. CDR3 bases: TGTGCCAGCAGCCTGACTTTGAGCTCCTACAATGAGCAGTTCTTC.

This rearrangement joins TRBV5-1 to TRBJ1-5; 7 positions match TRBD1. This CDR3 is built from 15 residues. Germline lookup yields CDR1 SGHRS and CDR2 YFSETQ. Trimming took 0 bases from V and 2 from J; bases not matched to a gene: 2. The CDR3 is CASSLEGTGNQPQHF. In DNA, the CDR3 is TGCGCCAGCAGCTTGGAAGGGACAGGCAATCAGCCCCAGCATTTT.

This clone has just one count. The rearrangement joins TRBV6-1 to TRBJ2-6; D call uncertain. The CDR3 runs 17 residues. CDR1 and CDR2 from the germline V gene are MNHNS and SASEGT. Trimming took 2 bases from V and 0 from J, leaving 11 bases between them. The CDR3 sequence: CASSEWVEASGANVLTF. CDR3 nucleotides: TGTGCCAGCAGTGAATGGGTAGAAGCCTCTGGGGCCAACGTCCTGACTTTC.

This chain uses TRBV10-3 with TRBJ2-1, with D perhaps given as TRBD1 or TRBD2 (7 bases each). CDR1 and CDR2 from the germline V gene are ENHRY and SYGVKD. There are 13 residues in the CDR3. Trimming shortened V by 6 bases and J by 10 bases, and 16 bases separated the two germline ends. The CDR3 DNA sequence: TGTGCCATCAGCACCAGGGGGGGCGAGGAGCAGTTCTTC. Encoded protein: CAISTRGGEEQFF.

As concerns this clone: This sample includes further DNA sequences coding for the same CDR3. The chain links TRBV28 to TRBJ2-7, with D possibly matching TRBD2 (5 bases). This CDR3 is built from 12 residues. Germline V gene sequence: CDR1 MDHEN, CDR2 SYDVKM. V was cut by 4 bases and J by 2 bases, with 6 bases left in between. The CDR3 spells CASSSGTYEQYF. The CDR3 DNA reads as TGTGCCAGCAGTTCCGGGACCTACGAGCAGTACTTC.

This clone was detected only a few times. The V call is TRBV30, the J call TRBJ1-2; perhaps TRBD1 as D (5 bases). The CDR3 totals 14 residues. V lost 0 bases and J 7 bases, leaving 15 bases between the germline ends. Germline loops: CDR1 GTSNPN, CDR2 SVGIG (reference sequence). DNA for the CDR3: TGTGCCTGGAGTGTCCCAGGTCGGGGGATTGGCTACACCTTC. As protein: CAWSVPGRGIGYTF. The complete variable domain, with remaining parts taken from reference TRBV30 and TRBJ1-2, reads SQTIHQWPATLVQPVGSPLSLECTVEGTSNPNLYWYRQAAGRGLQLLFYSVGIGQISSEVPQNLSASRPQDRQFILSSKKLLLSDSGFYLCAWSVPGRGIGYTFGSGTRLTVV.

The chain carries TRBV5-1 and TRBJ2-7, with 7 bases identical to TRBD1. CDR1 SGHRS and CDR2 YFSETQ come from the germline V gene. The CDR3 runs to 12 residues. Unmatched junction bases numbered 2, after V lost 6 bases and J lost 2 bases. The CDR3 sequence: CASTGQTYEQYF. The DNA of the CDR3 is TGCGCCAGCACGGGACAGACCTACGAGCAGTACTTC.

This chain links TRBV4-1 with TRBJ2-7; tentatively, D is TRBD1 (6 bases). Germline V gene lookup returns CDR1 MGHRA and CDR2 YSYEKL. V gave up 5 bases and J gave up 0 bases, with 11 bases separating them. CDR3 length: 14 amino acids. The CDR3 DNA reads TGCGCCAGCAGCTTCCGGGACAACTCCTACGAGCAGTACTTC. This sequence encodes CASSFRDNSYEQYF.

This chain links TRBV7-9 with TRBJ1-2; maybe TRBD1 (5 bases). The V and J ends lost 5 bases and 8 bases respectively, with 12 bases between them. The germline V gene has CDR1 SEHNR and CDR2 FQNEAQ (reference sequence). This CDR3 has 12 amino acids. In nucleotides, the CDR3 is TGTGCCAGCAGCCCGGGGGATCGGGGCTACACCTTC. This codes for CASSPGDRGYTF.

A single count supports this clone. CDR3 nucleotides: TGTGCCAGCAGCGCCGGGACAGGGACAGGTCAGCCCCAGCATTTT. Its translation is CASSAGTGTGQPQHF. The chain is built from TRBV9 and TRBJ1-5, with 9 nucleotides matching TRBD1. Trimming cost V 3 bases and J 6 bases; bases outside gene matches: 7. Germline V gene sequence: CDR1 SGDLS, CDR2 YYNGEE. This CDR3 is built from 15 residues. The full variable domain, completed using reference TRBV9 and TRBJ1-5, is DSGVTQTPKHLITATGQRVTLRCSPRSGDLSVYWYQQSLDQGLQFLIQYYNGEERAKGNILERFSAQQFPDLHSELNLSSLELGDSALYFCASSAGTGTGQPQHFGDGTRLSIL.

J is TRBJ2-7 and V is TRBV28, with no clear D. The CDR3 has 13 amino acids. CDR1 MDHEN and CDR2 SYDVKM come from the germline V gene. The germline V and J ends were trimmed by 2 bases and 2 bases, with 7 bases remaining between them. The CDR3, as DNA: TGTGCCAGCAGTTTAGGGTTGGCCTACGAGCAGTACTTC. Translated: CASSLGLAYEQYF.

The genes are TRBV5-1 and TRBJ2-1; 12 nucleotides agree with TRBD2. The V gene end was trimmed by 3 bases and the J gene end by 7 bases; junction bases not matched to a gene: 5. Looked up from germline, CDR1 is SGHRS and CDR2 is YFSETQ. The CDR3 extends over 15 amino acids. The CDR3 DNA reads as TGCGCCAGCAGCTCGACTAGCGGGAGTGGAAATGAGCAGTTCTTC. Amino acids: CASSSTSGSGNEQFF. Full variable domain (remainder filled in from reference TRBV5-1 and TRBJ2-1): KAGVTQTPRYLIKTRGQQVTLSCSPISGHRSVSWYQQTPGQGLQFLFEYFSETQRNKGNFPGRFSGRQFSNSRSEMNVSTLELGDSALYLCASSSTSGSGNEQFFGPGTRLTVL.